The text below deals with one TCR beta chain. Its antigen is not identified. The sample is drawn from a study of cytomegalovirus exposure and HLA in healthy donors. Study findings and constraints: A subsequent analysis found that TCR clusters from the first cohort also tended to co-occur in the 120 validation repertoires, with about 95% of cluster scores above 0.

Clones were sequenced by immunoSEQ multiplex PCR, and TCRdb holds only the in-frame ones, with some missing. Of more than 90,000 clones in the sample, about 82% were seen once. Per the germline V gene, CDR1 is MNHEY and CDR2 is SMNVEV (reference sequence). V was clipped by 6 bases and J by 0 bases, with 14 bases between them. The CDR3 is made up of 16 amino acids. This chain joins TRBV27 and TRBJ1-4; the D is unclear. The TCR sequence derives from a young man in good health and CMV-seronegative. Sample: PBMCs. DNA for the CDR3: TGTGCCAGCAGGGAGAGTTTCGCGTCAACTAATGAAAAACTGTTTTTT. Translating it yields CASRESFASTNEKLFF.